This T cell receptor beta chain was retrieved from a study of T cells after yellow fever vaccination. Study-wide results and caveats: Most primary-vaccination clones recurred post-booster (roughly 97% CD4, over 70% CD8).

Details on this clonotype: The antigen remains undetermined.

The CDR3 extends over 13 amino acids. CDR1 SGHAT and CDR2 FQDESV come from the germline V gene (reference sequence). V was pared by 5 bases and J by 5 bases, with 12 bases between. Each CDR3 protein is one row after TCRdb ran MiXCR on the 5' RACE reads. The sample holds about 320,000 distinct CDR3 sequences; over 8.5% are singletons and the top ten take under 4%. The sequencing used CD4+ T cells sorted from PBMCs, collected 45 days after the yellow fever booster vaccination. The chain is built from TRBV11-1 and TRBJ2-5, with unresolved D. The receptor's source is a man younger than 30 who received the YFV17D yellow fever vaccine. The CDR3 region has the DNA TGTGCCAGCAGCCCCGCCCCCCGGGAGACCCAGTACTTC. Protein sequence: CASSPAPRETQYF.